These 13 T cell receptor beta chains share one sample of origin, sequenced in a study of T cell changes during pregnancy in multiple sclerosis. Data came from immunoSEQ multiplex PCR; TCRdb stores just in-frame clones and leaves some out. The table has under 85,000 clones, about nine tenths seen once; the top ten hold 9.5%. The sample consisted of peripheral blood, taken after pregnancy. The origin of the receptors is a female donor in good health, enrolled as a control in a pregnancy study.

This sequence joins TRBV19 and TRBJ1-1, with D possibly matching TRBD1 (5 bases). Germline CDR1 and CDR2: LNHDA and SQIVND (reference sequence). Trimming removed 4 bases at V and 9 bases at J, with 12 bases between. The CDR3 totals 12 residues. The CDR3 loop reads CASSTRAAQAFF. The DNA for the CDR3 is TGTGCCAGTAGTACCAGGGCGGCTCAAGCTTTCTTT.

The CDR3 region has the DNA TGTGCCAGCAGCTTAAAACATTACTATGGCTACACCTTC. It codes for CASSLKHYYGYTF. V and J are TRBV7-2 and TRBJ1-2; D uncertain. This CDR3 region has 13 residues. CDR1 and CDR2 from the germline V gene are SGHTA and FQGNSA. V gave up 2 bases and J gave up 3 bases, with 7 bases separating them.

The V call is TRBV6-1, the J call TRBJ2-1; D not resolved. Germline V gene lookup returns CDR1 MNHNS and CDR2 SASEGT. V lost 1 base to trimming and J lost 0 bases, with 10 bases between them. The CDR3 extends over 16 amino acids. The CDR3: CASSEELMSSYNEQFF. As DNA, the CDR3 is TGTGCCAGCAGTGAAGAGCTCATGAGCTCCTACAATGAGCAGTTCTTC.

The rearrangement joins TRBV5-8 to TRBJ1-5; no definite D call. This CDR3 contains 13 residues. The V end lost 7 bases, the J end lost 2 bases, and 10 bases lay between the germline ends. The germline gives CDR1 SGHTS, CDR2 YDEGEE. The DNA for the CDR3 is TGTGCCAGCCGAACAGCGGGCAATCAGCCCCAGCATTTT. It translates to CASRTAGNQPQHF.

V and J are TRBV5-1 and TRBJ1-2; tentatively, D is TRBD1 (6 bases). This CDR3 has 12 amino acids. CDR1 is SGHRS and CDR2 is YFSETQ in the germline V gene. V lost 1 base and J lost 8, with 9 bases in between. CDR3 region: CASSLTGRGYTF. The CDR3 DNA reads as TGCGCCAGCAGCTTGACAGGGAGAGGCTACACCTTC.

This clone was counted only a few times. The chain employs TRBV6-5 and TRBJ2-2, with 9 bases fitting TRBD1. V lost 7 bases and J lost 6; bases outside the gene matches: 6. This CDR3 comprises 14 residues. Germline values: CDR1 MNHEY, CDR2 SVGAGI. The CDR3, as DNA: TGTGCCAGCAAATTGGACAGGGGACCCGGGGAGCTGTTTTTT. Encoded protein: CASKLDRGPGELFF.

CDR3 region: CASSLRGHSNQPQHF. CDR3 coding DNA: TGTGCCAGCAGCTTAAGGGGGCATAGCAATCAGCCCCAGCATTTT. The rearrangement links TRBV5-6 to TRBJ1-5; 7 nucleotides match TRBD1. This CDR3 region has 15 residues. Germline V gives CDR1 SGHDT, CDR2 YYEEEE. J gave up 0 bases and V 2 bases, and 2 bases lay outside the gene matches.

The chain recombines TRBV6-6 with TRBJ1-1, with 8 bases fitting TRBD1. Germline V CDR1 and CDR2: MNHNY, SVGAGI (reference sequence). The CDR3 is made up of 13 amino acids. V was clipped by 4 bases and J by 4 bases; unmatched bases: 2. CDR3 sequence reads: CASSSGQGTEAFF. The CDR3 DNA is TGTGCCAGCAGTTCCGGACAGGGCACTGAAGCTTTCTTT.

The chain carries TRBV4-1 and TRBJ2-6; 10 bases align to TRBD1. Trimming removed 0 bases from V and 2 bases from J; junction bases left unmatched: 7. The germline CDR1 and CDR2 sequences are MGHRA and YSYEKL. The length of the CDR3 is 19 residues. The CDR3 bases are TGCGCCAGCAGCCAAGATGAGCCCGGGACAGGGGCTGGGGCCAACGTCCTGACTTTC. Translated: CASSQDEPGTGAGANVLTF.

The genes are TRBV18 and TRBJ1-4; maybe TRBD1 (5 bases). Germline V CDR1 and CDR2: KGHSH, LQKENI. The CDR3 is made up of 14 amino acids. Trimming took off 2 bases at V and 8 bases at J, with 12 bases between the two ends. This CDR3 is CASSPLGLVEKLFF. CDR3 DNA: TGTGCCAGCTCACCATTGGGGCTAGTGGAAAAACTGTTTTTT.

V usage is TRBV27 and J usage is TRBJ2-7, with 7 nucleotides matching TRBD2. Germline assignment: CDR1 MNHEY and CDR2 SMNVEV (reference sequence). Trimming took 6 bases from V and 0 from J; bases not matched to a gene: 5. The CDR3 length is 14 residues. CDR3 loop: CASSPTGGSYEQYF. As DNA, the CDR3 is TGTGCCAGCAGCCCGACGGGGGGCTCCTACGAGCAGTACTTC.

This chain connects TRBV5-8 to TRBJ2-1; maybe TRBD1 (5 bases). V lost 4 bases and J 5 bases, leaving 19 bases between the germline ends. Germline V CDR1 and CDR2: SGHTS, YDEGEE. CDR3 length equals 16 residues. The CDR3 DNA sequence: TGTGCCAGCAGCCCCACTACAGTTGGGGCGAACAATGAGCAGTTCTTC. Its protein is CASSPTTVGANNEQFF. Variable domain in full (rest from reference TRBV5-8 and TRBJ2-1): EAGVTQSPTHLIKTRGQQATLRCSPISGHTSVYWYQQALGLGLQFLLWYDEGEERNRGNFPPRFSGRQFPNYSSELNVNALELEDSALYLCASSPTTVGANNEQFFGPGTRLTVL.

CDR3 protein: CASSGGAGSANEKLFF. The CDR3 coding sequence is TGTGCCAGCAGCGGCGGCGCGGGCTCGGCTAATGAAAAACTGTTTTTT. The chain joins TRBV5-4 to TRBJ1-4; D remains unclear. Germline CDR1 and CDR2: SGHNT and YYREEE (reference sequence). The germline V and J ends were trimmed by 4 bases and 3 bases, with 16 bases remaining between them. CDR3 length: 16 amino acids.